This TCR beta chain was sequenced in a study of blood T cell repertoires in COVID-19. At the level of the study: The origin of the acute and convalescent COVID-19 samples was the United States, Italy and Spain.

CDR3 length equals 15 residues. The germline V gene has CDR1 LNHDA and CDR2 SQIVND (reference sequence). V was trimmed by 6 bases and J by 1 base, leaving 15 bases between them. In the authors' workflow: Reference gene primers were amplified, and this amplification served to estimate nucleated cell counts. Here immunoSEQ multiplex PCR was the method, and the copy in TCRdb shows in-frame clones only, minus some. That table supplies the V and J calls and clone size; D and trimming were determined from the DNA. Among about 180,000 clones listed, approximately 88% were seen once. The TCR originated in a woman aged 55-75 years with acute or convalescent COVID-19. The rearrangement links TRBV19 to TRBJ1-1; D call uncertain. Material for sequencing was peripheral blood. DNA of the CDR3: TGTGCCAGTAGACCGCTTGTTGGCCCGAACACTGAAGCTTTCTTT. Residues: CASRPLVGPNTEAFF.